The clone carrying this T cell receptor (beta chain) has only a few counts. This entry belongs to a study of identical twins. The CDR3 spans 14 residues. The V end was cut by 3 bases, the J end by 2 bases, with 10 bases between. CDR1 and CDR2 from the germline V gene are SGHNT and YYREEE (reference sequence). Using its own MiXCR run on the 5' RACE reads, TCRdb lists one record per CDR3 protein. The table lists approximately 1.8 million distinct CDR3 sequences, roughly 35% of them singletons, with 0.25% to 0.3% in the top ten. Material for sequencing was cord blood. The origin of this receptor is a newborn girl in good health. The J gene is TRBJ2-3, the V gene TRBV5-4; weak D call: TRBD1 (5 bases). CDR3 residues: CASSSLRDTDTQYF. As DNA, the CDR3 is TGTGCCAGCAGCTCCCTCAGGGACACAGATACGCAGTATTTT.